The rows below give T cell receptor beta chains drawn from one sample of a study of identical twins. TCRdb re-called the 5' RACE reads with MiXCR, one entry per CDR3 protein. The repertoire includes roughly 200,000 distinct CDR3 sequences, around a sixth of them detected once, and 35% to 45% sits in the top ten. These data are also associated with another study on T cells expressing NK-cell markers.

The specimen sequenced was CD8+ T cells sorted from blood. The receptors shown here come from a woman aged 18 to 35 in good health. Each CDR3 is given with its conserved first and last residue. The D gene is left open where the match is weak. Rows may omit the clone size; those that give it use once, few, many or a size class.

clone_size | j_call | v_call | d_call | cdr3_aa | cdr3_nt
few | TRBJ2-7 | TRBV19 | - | CASSTAGQAYEQYF | TGTGCCAGTAGTACGGCGGGACAAGCCTACGAGCAGTACTTC
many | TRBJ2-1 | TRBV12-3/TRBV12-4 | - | CASSLWYEQFF | TGTGCCAGCAGTTTGTGGTACGAGCAGTTCTTC
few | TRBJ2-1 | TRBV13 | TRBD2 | CASSTTSGRPNSYNEQFF | TGTGCCAGCAGCACTACGAGCGGGAGGCCCAACTCCTACAATGAGCAGTTCTTC
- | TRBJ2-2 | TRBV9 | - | CASSPIRSAGELFF | TGTGCCAGCAGTCCTATACGGTCTGCCGGGGAGCTGTTTTTT
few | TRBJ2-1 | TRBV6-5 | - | CASSSPRPYNEQFF | TGTGCCAGCAGTTCCCCGCGTCCCTACAATGAGCAGTTCTTC
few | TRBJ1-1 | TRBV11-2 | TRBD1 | CASSATGLTEAFF | TGTGCCAGCAGCGCGACAGGGCTCACTGAAGCTTTCTTT
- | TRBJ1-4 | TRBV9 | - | CASSVAGAVGEKLFF | TGTGCCAGCAGCGTAGCAGGGGCGGTAGGCGAAAAACTGTTTTTT
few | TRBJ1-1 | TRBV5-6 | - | CASSLGSFGAFF | TGTGCCAGCAGCTTGGGATCCTTCGGGGCTTTCTTT
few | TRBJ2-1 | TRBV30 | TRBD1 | CAWSSGGGSSYNEQFF | TGTGCCTGGAGTTCAGGGGGCGGAAGCTCCTACAATGAGCAGTTCTTC
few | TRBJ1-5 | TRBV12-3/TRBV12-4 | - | CASSLVAVTSNQPQHF | TGTGCCAGCAGTTTAGTGGCCGTGACGAGCAATCAGCCCCAGCATTTT
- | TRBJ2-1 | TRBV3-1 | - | CASSQDLRGGAYNEQFF | TGTGCCAGCAGCCAAGATCTGCGCGGCGGCGCCTACAATGAGCAGTTCTTC
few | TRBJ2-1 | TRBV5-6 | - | CASSSSFEQFF | TGTGCCAGCAGCTCAAGTTTTGAGCAGTTCTTC
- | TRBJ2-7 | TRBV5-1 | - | CASNFLNEQYF | TGCGCCAGCAATTTTCTGAACGAGCAGTACTTC
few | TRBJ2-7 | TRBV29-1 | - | CSVLYGYYEQYF | TGCAGCGTTCTCTACGGGTACTACGAGCAGTACTTC
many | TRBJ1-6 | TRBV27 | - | CASSLGGRESPLHF | TGTGCCAGCAGTTTGGGAGGGCGCGAATCACCCCTCCACTTT
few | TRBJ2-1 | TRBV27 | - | CASSLGTENNEQFF | TGTGCCAGCAGTCTGGGGACGGAAAACAATGAGCAGTTCTTC
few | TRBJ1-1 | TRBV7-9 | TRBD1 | CASSSTGGDVPEAFF | TGTGCCAGCAGCTCAACAGGGGGCGACGTGCCTGAAGCTTTCTTT
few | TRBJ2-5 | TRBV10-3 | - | CAISGGGETQYF | TGTGCCATCAGTGGGGGTGGAGAGACCCAGTACTTC
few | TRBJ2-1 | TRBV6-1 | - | CASSSIAEREVHEQFF | TGTGCCAGCAGCTCGATAGCGGAGAGGGAGGTTCATGAGCAGTTCTTC
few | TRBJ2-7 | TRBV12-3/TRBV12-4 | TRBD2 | CASSPGTSAYEQYF | TGTGCCAGCAGCCCTGGGACTAGCGCCTACGAGCAGTACTTC
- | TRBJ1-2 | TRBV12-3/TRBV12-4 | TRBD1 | CASSSTDRAGYTF | TGTGCCAGCAGTTCAACCGACAGGGCCGGCTACACCTTC
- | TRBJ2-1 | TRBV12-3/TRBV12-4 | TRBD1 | CASSGQGYNEQFF | TGTGCCAGCAGTGGACAGGGCTACAATGAGCAGTTCTTC
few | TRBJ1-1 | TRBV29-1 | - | CSVSRNTEAFF | TGCAGCGTTTCAAGGAACACTGAAGCTTTCTTT
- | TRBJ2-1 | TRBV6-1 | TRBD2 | CASTMTSDSYNEQFF | TGTGCCAGCACTATGACTAGCGACTCCTACAATGAGCAGTTCTTC
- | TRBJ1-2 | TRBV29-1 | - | CSVVSRDGYTF | TGCAGCGTTGTTAGCAGAGATGGCTACACCTTC
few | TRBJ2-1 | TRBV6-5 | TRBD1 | CASSNRDRGRNEQFF | TGTGCCAGCAGTAACCGGGACAGGGGGCGAAATGAGCAGTTCTTC
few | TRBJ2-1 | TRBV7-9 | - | CASSKPQGDSYNEQFF | TGTGCCAGCAGCAAGCCACAGGGTGACTCCTACAATGAGCAGTTCTTC
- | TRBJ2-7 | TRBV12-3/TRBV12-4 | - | CASSFGAGEQYF | TGTGCCAGCAGTTTCGGGGCTGGCGAGCAGTACTTC
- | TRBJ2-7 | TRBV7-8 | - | CASSPSPSHYEQYF | TGTGCCAGCAGCCCTTCTCCCAGCCACTACGAGCAGTACTTC
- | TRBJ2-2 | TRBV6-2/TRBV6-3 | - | CASSPQERGGELFF | TGTGCCAGCAGTCCACAGGAACGAGGCGGGGAGCTGTTTTTT
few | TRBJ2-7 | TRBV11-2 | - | CASSLAGVKEQYF | TGTGCCAGCAGCTTGGCTGGAGTGAAGGAGCAGTACTTC
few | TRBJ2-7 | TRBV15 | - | CATSVTGSEQYF | TGTGCCACCAGCGTGACAGGTAGCGAGCAGTACTTC
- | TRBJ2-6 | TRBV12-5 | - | CASATSGANVLTF | TGTGCTAGTGCCACGTCTGGGGCCAACGTCCTGACTTTC
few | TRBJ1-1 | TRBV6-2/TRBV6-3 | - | CASSYLTGEAYTEAFF | TGTGCCAGCAGTTACCTAACAGGTGAAGCGTACACTGAAGCTTTCTTT
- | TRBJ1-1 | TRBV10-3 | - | CAISEASRAGSAEAFF | TGTGCCATCAGTGAGGCGAGCAGGGCAGGGTCAGCTGAAGCTTTCTTT
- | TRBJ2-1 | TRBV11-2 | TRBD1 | CASSLGMGQGVYNEQFF | TGTGCCAGCAGCTTAGGGATGGGACAGGGGGTCTACAATGAGCAGTTCTTC
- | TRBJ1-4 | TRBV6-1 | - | CASSPGGANSEKLFF | TGTGCCAGCAGCCCCGGGGGGGCAAACAGTGAAAAACTGTTTTTT
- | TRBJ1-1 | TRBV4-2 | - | CASSQVGSSTEAFF | TGTGCCAGCAGCCAAGTCGGGTCGAGCACTGAAGCTTTCTTT
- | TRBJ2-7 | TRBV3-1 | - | CASSQDLARTYEQYF | TGTGCCAGCAGCCAAGACTTAGCGCGAACATACGAGCAGTACTTC
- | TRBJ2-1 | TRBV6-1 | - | CASSESRGTQFF | TGTGCCAGCAGTGAGAGCAGGGGTACGCAGTTCTTC
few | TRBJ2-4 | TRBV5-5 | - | CASSSKDWVKNIQYF | TGTGCCAGCAGCTCGAAGGATTGGGTCAAAAACATTCAGTACTTC
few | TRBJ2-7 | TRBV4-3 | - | CASSQDATVRFYEQYF | TGCGCCAGCAGCCAAGATGCGACAGTGAGATTCTACGAGCAGTACTTC
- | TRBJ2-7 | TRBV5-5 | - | CASKLSGTDLYEQYF | TGTGCCAGCAAACTCTCCGGGACTGACCTCTACGAGCAGTACTTC
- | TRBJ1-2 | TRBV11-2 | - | CASSRHSRGYTF | TGTGCCAGCAGCCGACATTCCCGGGGCTACACCTTC
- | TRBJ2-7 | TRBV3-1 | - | CASSHGTISSYEQYF | TGTGCCAGCAGCCACGGGACAATCAGCTCCTACGAGCAGTACTTC
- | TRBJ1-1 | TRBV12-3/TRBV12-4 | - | CASSDRATEAFF | TGTGCCAGCAGTGACCGGGCCACTGAAGCTTTCTTT
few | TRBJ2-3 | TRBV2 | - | CASKPRFGADTQYF | TGTGCCAGCAAACCTCGATTCGGGGCAGATACGCAGTATTTT